The sequence of this TCR beta chain was determined in a study of regulatory T cells in long-lasting Graves disease. Regarding this clonotype: The conserved final phenylalanine or tryptophan is absent from the CDR3, which likely points to a read error.

The J segment lost 6 bases and the V segment lost 4 bases, leaving 7 bases of the junction unmatched. Germline loops: CDR1 GTSNPN, CDR2 SVGIG (reference sequence). The CDR3 spans 14 residues. Libraries of TCR beta came from iRepertoire HTBI primers plus Arm-PCR of CDR3 regions. TCRdb itself ran the multiplex PCR reads through MiXCR, one entry per CDR3 protein. The sample shows about 210,000 distinct CDR3 sequences, about 19% of them seen only once. As for time point: newly diagnosed GD, antithyroid drugs for less than 3 months. The TCR library was made from RNA that had been extracted from PBMCs in TRIzol. These data also featured in a second study, about T cells in Graves' hyperthyroidism and ophthalmopathy. That paper adds: Every diagnosis used clinical symptoms, serum thyroxine and TRAb, thyroid ultrasound and orbital computed tomography.

The rearrangement links TRBV30 to TRBJ2-3, with TRBD2 matching 10 bases. Sequenced here: peripheral blood mononuclear cells (PBMCs), sampled at new diagnosis, from a patient treated with antithyroid drugs. The sequence came from a woman younger than 45 with Graves disease. In DNA form, the CDR3 reads TGTGCCTGGAAATTTAGCGGGAGGAGGGATACGCAGTATTCT. This codes for CAWKFSGRRDTQYS.